Sequencing of this TCR beta chain was carried out in a study of CD8 T cells in ankylosing spondylitis. Notes on the study in general: According to the report, clones linked to the disease were significantly enriched in matched synovial fluid samples taken from ankylosing spondylitis patients. CD8+ disease-linked clones were present at relatively low frequencies in blood. Some of the motif variants had earlier been found in reactive arthritis patients' fluid and blood. Typical of ankylosing spondylitis blood, it appeared, was a TCR beta motif of about eight highly homologous variants.

Trimming removed 0 bases from V and 0 bases from J; junction bases left unmatched: 8. Germline values: CDR1 SGHTA, CDR2 FQGTGA. The CDR3 length is 18 residues. Preparation of TCR beta libraries was done by quantitative 5'-RACE with molecular barcodes. Using its own MiXCR run on the 5' RACE reads, TCRdb lists one record per CDR3 protein. Of fewer than 550,000 distinct CDR3 sequences in the sample, approximately 5% were seen once. This clonotype was seen repeatedly, ten times or more. Its antigen remains unknown. The V gene is TRBV7-3, the J gene TRBJ2-3, with TRBD2 matching 8 bases. The sequence came from a male donor with ankylosing spondylitis. The material sequenced was blood, either unsorted or a sorted T cell fraction (not recorded which). In nucleotides, the CDR3 is TGTGCCAGCAGCTTAACGGCCCTAGCGGGCTCTAGCACAGATACGCAGTATTTT. Amino acid sequence: CASSLTALAGSSTDTQYF.